The source of this T cell receptor (beta chain) is a study of T cells in Graves' hyperthyroidism and ophthalmopathy (dated by TCRdb to about 2019). Turning to the overall study: Peripheral blood samples were taken at the time of initial diagnosis, prior to any treatment. To identify distinguishing TCR V-J signatures, a discovery cohort of around 100 patients was used, comprising some 43 with Graves' ophthalmopathy and roughly 60 with stable Graves' hyperthyroidism. Whether ophthalmopathy could be predicted prospectively was tested in an independent validation cohort made up of under 20 hyperthyroidism patients plus 17 patients who later progressed to ophthalmopathy. The approximately 90 discovery patients were divided at random into training and test sets in a 7:3 ratio. Thyroid tissue and blood T-cell repertoires from six Graves' hyperthyroidism patients were also compared in the study. After sampling, hyperthyroidism patients received methimazole starting at 30 mg daily, and ophthalmopathy patients received high-dose intravenous methylprednisolone. According to the paper, TCR Vbeta CDR3 sequencing was carried out on 120 to 150 peripheral blood samples, which came from approximately 43 ophthalmopathy, 70 to 80 hyperthyroidism and roughly 17 progressor patients.

Hyperthyroidism patients were newly diagnosed, had a disease duration of under 2 months, and were aged 18 to 65 years. Exclusion was applied to patients with uncontrolled infections, other autoimmune diseases, pregnancy or lactation. Diagnoses were established on the basis of clinical symptoms, serum thyroxine and TRAb, thyroid ultrasound, and orbital computed tomography. For progressor patients, blood was drawn at the first diagnosis of hyperthyroidism, before any ophthalmopathy symptoms had appeared. Ficoll-Paque density gradient centrifugation was used to isolate PBMCs from 9.5 to 10 ml of fresh peripheral blood. Progressor patients were defined as those initially diagnosed with Graves' hyperthyroidism in whom ophthalmopathy developed during follow-up. Total RNA was extracted using Trizol reagent, and RNA quality was assessed on an Agilent 2100 Bioanalyzer. What the authors observed across the whole study: Most expanded thyroid clonotypes (frequency above 0.001) were also found in blood, which suggests that blood repertoires may mirror thyroid immune responses. Sample size was not statistically predetermined, and investigators were not blinded to group allocation. In validation, the model predicted progression to ophthalmopathy with 55% to 71% sensitivity and 72% to 85% specificity, a median of approximately 6.5 months before onset. In cross-validation, a model built on a 13 V-J signature told ophthalmopathy apart from stable hyperthyroidism with roughly 87% sensitivity and around 84% specificity, and in testing the same model reached 80%/75%.

The TCR beta CDR3 regions were amplified from RNA transcripts. The TCR CDR3 was subjected to a first round of RT-PCR using the HTBI primer set and the Qiagen OneStep RT-PCR kit. The libraries were constructed in a second round of multiplex PCR and then size-selected and purified. Paired-end sequencing of the libraries was performed with 100 bp reads on an Illumina HiSeq2000. In the paper's pipeline: SOAPnuke was used to process the raw data, removing reads that contained adapters or uncalled bases, had a mean Phred below 15, or lacked an exact match to the constant primer or identifier. High-quality paired reads were merged using COPE v1.2.5, and each unique nucleotide sequence was defined as a clonotype. MiTCR v1.1 was used to align the clonotypes against IMGT TRBV, TRBD and TRBJ reference segments. Only V-J combinations with frequency above 0.0001, covering about 99% of repertoires, were analysed. The TCS score was defined as the ratio of F50 (clonal expansion) to E x V (chaos), calculated using BLOSUM62-based TCRdist between CDR3 peptides within each V-J. Welch's t-statistics and random forest reduced around 510 V-J features to roughly 13, which were used in a naive Bayes classifier (R e1071). The public reads were reprocessed in TCRdb via fastp at Q25 and MiXCR, keeping in-frame beta chains. When rows share a CDR3 protein, they turn into one entry using the most common DNA and genes. These V and J calls rely on TCRdb rather than the paper's analysis. The sample table shows nearly 600,000 distinct CDR3 sequences, and around 14% are seen once. Clones ranked in the top ten supply more than 5% of the sample.

This clonotype was seen at least ten times. Its antigen remains undetermined. Base-call qualities are not available, and no considerably larger clone is one nucleotide away. Sequenced input: blood. The source of this sequence is a woman under 40 with Graves' hyperthyroidism that later progressed to Graves' ophthalmopathy.

The sequenced DNA: TGTGCCAGCAGTCCGGGACTAGACTACGAGCAGTACTTC. Its protein is CASSPGLDYEQYF. The chain links TRBV28 with TRBJ2-7; 8 bases in the junction line up with TRBD2. Counted from cysteine to phenylalanine, this CDR3 has 13 amino acids. Only the CDR3 DNA stays, 39 bases, in frame from base 1. V has 5 bases trimmed and J has 3 bases trimmed; junction bases matching no gene number 3. The germline V gene supplies CDR1 MDHEN and CDR2 SYDVKM.